What follows are 10 T cell receptor beta chains derived from one specimen sequenced in a study of Ad26.COV2.S vaccination and SARS-CoV-2 variants. The treatment is: roughly 20 received Ad26.COV2.S at low or high dose, single or two shots; 5 received placebo; per-sample allocation not given. It was on day 63 after the first vaccine or placebo injection that samples were taken. Profiling relied on immunoSEQ multiplex PCR, and the TCRdb table lists in-frame clones only, not all of them. The sample contains about 500,000 clones, approximately 90% of which appear only once. This specimen was peripheral blood, taken in a trial of Ad26.COV2.S vaccine versus placebo. The source of these receptors is a person aged 18-65 years who received the Ad26.COV2.S COVID-19 vaccine or a placebo.

The V gene is TRBV29-1, the J gene TRBJ1-2; D is perhaps TRBD1 (6 bases). This CDR3 region has 13 residues. Germline CDR1 SQVTM, CDR2 ANQGSEA. V dropped 7 bases and J dropped 4 bases, with 16 bases sitting between them. The CDR3 nucleotides read TGCAGCGCCGGTGCGGGGGCATCCTATGGCTACACCTTC. Its protein is CSAGAGASYGYTF.

This chain uses TRBV11-2 with TRBJ1-1, with D uncertain. V lost 10 bases to trimming and J lost 1 base, with 7 bases between them. Germline V lookup: CDR1 SGHAT, CDR2 FQNNGV. The CDR3 is 11 residues long. The CDR3 protein is CAIQWNTEAFF. CDR3 DNA sequence: TGTGCCATCCAGTGGAACACTGAAGCTTTCTTT.

This clone appeared a single time. This rearrangement joins TRBV28 to TRBJ2-1; 13 bases fit TRBD2. In germline, CDR1 is MDHEN, CDR2 SYDVKM. The V gene end was trimmed by 3 bases and the J gene end by 8 bases; junction bases not matched to a gene: 7. This CDR3 is built from 16 residues. In nucleotides, the CDR3 is TGTGCCAGCAGTTTCGTGGGTACTAGCGGGAGGGATGAGCAGTTCTTC. Amino acids: CASSFVGTSGRDEQFF.

The count of this clone is one. The rearrangement joins TRBV6-5 to TRBJ2-1, with D maybe TRBD1 (6 bases). The CDR3 covers 14 residues. The germline gives CDR1 MNHEY, CDR2 SVGAGI. V shed 6 bases and J shed 2 bases, with 11 bases lying between them. CDR3 amino acids: CASRAQGPYNEQFF. As DNA, the CDR3 is TGTGCCAGCAGAGCACAGGGACCCTACAATGAGCAGTTCTTC.

This chain uses TRBV2 with TRBJ1-1; D gene ambiguous. Trimming left V 6 bases short and J 10 bases short, with 18 bases between. The CDR3 is made up of 13 amino acids. Per germline, CDR1 SNHLY and CDR2 FYNNEI. The CDR3: CASSAGPPVIAFF. The CDR3 coding sequence is TGTGCCAGCAGCGCCGGACCCCCGGTAATAGCTTTCTTT.

This clone was seen a handful of times. The V and J genes are TRBV30 and TRBJ1-3; D is unresolved. The V end lost 1 base, the J end lost 0 bases, and 7 bases lay between the germline ends. Germline lookup yields CDR1 GTSNPN and CDR2 SVGIG (reference sequence). The CDR3 is 14 residues long. In nucleotides, the CDR3 is TGTGCCTGGAGTGGGGCCTTCTCTGGAAACACCATATATTTT. It translates to CAWSGAFSGNTIYF.

V is TRBV3-1 (or the pseudogene TRBV3-2) and J is TRBJ1-1; D not resolved. The V and J ends lost 1 base and 4 bases respectively, with 10 bases between them. Germline V gene lookup returns CDR1 LGHDT and CDR2 YNNKEL (reference sequence). There are 14 residues in the CDR3. The CDR3 DNA is TGTGCCAGCAGCCAAGCGTACAAAGGCACTGAAGCTTTCTTT. Amino acids: CASSQAYKGTEAFF.

The table lists this clone with a few counts. The V gene is TRBV5-1, the J gene TRBJ1-2; D unclear. Trimming took 1 base from V and 6 from J, leaving 7 bases between them. In germline, CDR1 is SGHRS, CDR2 YFSETQ. The CDR3 contains 12 residues. In DNA form, the CDR3 reads TGCGCCAGCAGCTTGCCCCAGGATGGCTACACCTTC. The encoded protein is CASSLPQDGYTF.

This clone appeared once. The rearrangement links TRBV11-2 to TRBJ2-7; the match to TRBD1 covers 8 bases. The CDR3 has 12 residues. Germline V gene lookup returns CDR1 SGHAT and CDR2 FQNNGV. V dropped 3 bases and J dropped 5; count of bases not matched to a gene: 0. CDR3 DNA: TGTGCCAGCAGCTTGGACAGGGACGAGCAGTACTTC. This sequence encodes CASSLDRDEQYF. The variable domain in full, with the rest retrieved from reference TRBV11-2 and TRBJ2-7, is EAGVAQSPRYKIIEKRQSVAFWCNPISGHATLYWYQQILGQGPKLLIQFQNNGVVDDSQLPKDRFSAERLKGVDSTLKIQPAKLEDSAVYLCASSLDRDEQYFGPGTRLTVT.

The J gene is TRBJ2-7, the V gene TRBV14; either TRBD1 or TRBD2 may supply D (5 bases each). The CDR3 runs to 13 residues. Germline V lookup: CDR1 SGHDN, CDR2 FVKESK. V gave up 3 bases and J gave up 2 bases, with 8 bases separating them. The CDR3, as DNA: TGTGCCAGCAGCCAGGGGCGGGCCTACGAGCAGTACTTC. As protein: CASSQGRAYEQYF.